The clone carrying this TCR beta chain has at least ten counts. Time point meaning: blood at routine non-recurrence follow-up after resection. Extraction of whole RNA from tumor, nontumor lung or frozen PBMC preceded unsorted sequencing. This specimen comes from a study of spatial heterogeneity in lung cancer. Every TCR cDNA molecule carried a tag that served as a unique molecular identifier. TCRdb re-derived calls from the 5' RACE reads in MiXCR, one entry per CDR3 protein. The sample contains about 36,000 distinct CDR3 sequences, under 9% of which appear only once. Trimming cost V 5 bases and J 2 bases, with 12 bases left between them. Looked up from germline, CDR1 is SGHTA and CDR2 is FQGNSA. The CDR3 has 14 residues.

This chain links TRBV7-2 with TRBJ1-1; D possibly corresponds to TRBD1 (5 bases). The TCR originated in a male donor with early-stage non-small cell lung cancer. The sequenced sample was PBMCs, obtained at follow-up. CDR3 sequence: CASSAWDGNTEAFF. CDR3 nucleotides: TGTGCCAGCAGCGCCTGGGACGGCAACACTGAAGCTTTCTTT. Full variable domain (outside the CDR3, taken from reference TRBV7-2 and TRBJ1-1): GAGVSQSPSNKVTEKGKDVELRCDPISGHTALYWYRQSLGQGLEFLIYFQGNSAPDKSGLPSDRFSAERTGGSVSTLTIQRTQQEDSAVYLCASSAWDGNTEAFFGQGTRLTVV.